This T cell receptor beta chain was captured by sequencing in a study of monozygotic twins with inflammatory bowel disease. TCRdb reworked the 5' RACE reads into one entry per CDR3 protein, no DNA. The table for this sample gives 310,000 or so distinct CDR3 sequences. From germline, CDR1 is SGHAT and CDR2 FQDESV (reference sequence). This CDR3 region has 15 residues. Sequenced sample: blood. The TCR was taken from a human donor with ulcerative colitis or Crohn's disease, or a healthy co-twin of an affected twin (not recorded which). This chain joins TRBV11-1 and TRBJ2-3; TCRdb designates TRBD1, a call that cannot be tested without DNA. CDR3 amino acids: CASSPGQPATDTQYF. The whole variable domain, filled in from reference TRBV11-1 and TRBJ2-3, reads EAEVAQSPRYKITEKSQAVAFWCDPISGHATLYWYRQILGQGPELLVQFQDESVVDDSQLPKDRFSAERLKGVDSTLKIQPAELGDSAMYLCASSPGQPATDTQYFGPGTRLTVL.